The 18 T cell receptor beta chains listed next were all sequenced from one sample in a study of T cells after posttransplantation cyclophosphamide. A marrow graft followed busulfan-fludarabine conditioning, with cyclophosphamide on days +3 and +4. Repertoires were generated with immunoSEQ multiplex PCR, while TCRdb's copy carries only in-frame clones and drops some. The repertoire holds thousands of clones, with approximately 1.8% as singletons. Sequencing was performed on PBMCs, taken 242 days after a stem cell transplant with posttransplant cyclophosphamide. These TCRs come from a male patient in his 30s who received an allogeneic stem cell transplant from a related donor, was CMV-positive, and had no GVHD. The T cells may come from the graft donor.

This clone turned up a few times. The genes are TRBV5-1 and TRBJ1-4; TRBD1 aligns across 11 bases. Germline V CDR1 and CDR2: SGHRS, YFSETQ. Unmatched junction bases numbered 14, after V lost 4 bases and J lost 3 bases. The CDR3 extends over 19 amino acids. The CDR3 coding sequence is TGCGCCAGCAGCCCTGGACGGACAGGGGGCGCCGCAGCTAATGAAAAACTGTTTTTT. It yields the protein CASSPGRTGGAAANEKLFF.

In its sample, this clone was seen a few times. This chain joins TRBV5-1 and TRBJ2-2; D may be TRBD2 (7 bases). This CDR3 is built from 15 residues. CDR1 and CDR2 (germline): SGHRS, YFSETQ. The V gene lost 5 bases and the J gene lost 4 bases, with 15 bases spanning the gap. In DNA, the CDR3 is TGCGCCAGCAGTTTACACGGGGGGCTCACCGGGGAGCTGTTTTTT. This encodes CASSLHGGLTGELFF.

This clone was observed a handful of times. The chain has TRBV5-4 and TRBJ2-3; no firm D call. This CDR3 comprises 12 residues. Germline V gives CDR1 SGHNT, CDR2 YYREEE (reference sequence). V lost 3 bases and J 1 base, leaving 3 bases between the germline ends. Here the CDR3 DNA reads TGTGCCAGCAGCTCTGGCACAGATACGCAGTATTTT. This translates into CASSSGTDTQYF.

There are a few counts of this clone. Within the sample, other DNA sequences also encode this same CDR3. The rearrangement uses TRBV9 and TRBJ2-5; the D gene is possibly TRBD2 (7 bases). Deletions cut 1 base from V and 1 base from J, with 8 bases between. Germline V gene lookup returns CDR1 SGDLS and CDR2 YYNGEE. This CDR3 has 14 residues. The CDR3 DNA reads as TGTGCCAGCAGCGTAAGGGGGGGCCAAGAGACCCAGTACTTC. Translation: CASSVRGGQETQYF.

This chain joins TRBV7-2 and TRBJ2-5, with D unclear. This CDR3 region has 15 residues. The germline V gene has CDR1 SGHTA and CDR2 FQGNSA. Trimming removed 3 bases at V and 1 base at J, with 12 bases between. The chain's CDR3 is CASSFPLSGQETQYF. For the CDR3, the DNA is TGTGCCAGCAGCTTCCCCCTTTCGGGCCAAGAGACCCAGTACTTC. Looking up the rest from reference TRBV7-2 and TRBJ2-5 gives the full variable domain: GAGVSQSPSNKVTEKGKDVELRCDPISGHTALYWYRQSLGQGLEFLIYFQGNSAPDKSGLPSDRFSAERTGGSVSTLTIQRTQQEDSAVYLCASSFPLSGQETQYFGPGTRLLVL.

The chain combines TRBV7-6 with TRBJ2-3; the D is unclear. V lost 5 bases and J 5 bases, leaving 8 bases between the germline ends. Germline loops: CDR1 SGHVS, CDR2 FNYEAQ. This CDR3 region has 12 residues. DNA for the CDR3: TGTGCCAGCAGCCCGACTCGAGATACGCAGTATTTT. Translated, it gives CASSPTRDTQYF.

The genes are TRBV7-2 and TRBJ2-2; 12 bases are shared with TRBD2. J was trimmed by 8 bases and V by 0 bases; bases with no gene match: 1. Germline CDR1 SGHTA, CDR2 FQGNSA. The CDR3 has 15 residues. CDR3 residues: CASSLAGLAGGELFF. CDR3 sequence (DNA): TGTGCCAGCAGCTTAGCGGGACTAGCGGGTGGGGAGCTGTTTTTT.

The chain couples TRBV11-3 to TRBJ2-1, with 9 bases matching TRBD2. Germline V CDR1 and CDR2: SGHNT, YENEEA. CDR3 length: 14 residues. J was trimmed by 5 bases and V by 5 bases; bases with no gene match: 4. CDR3 in DNA: TGTGCCAGCAGCCTAGCGGGATACAACAATGAGCAGTTCTTC. Its protein product is CASSLAGYNNEQFF.

This clone has just a few counts. The J gene is TRBJ2-5, the V gene TRBV7-2, with a tentative D call TRBD2 (6 bases). Germline assignment: CDR1 SGHTA and CDR2 FQGNSA. CDR3 length: 14 amino acids. V was trimmed by 7 bases and J by 5 bases, leaving 17 bases between them. CDR3 loop: CASTQTGGAETQYF. CDR3 nucleotides: TGTGCCAGCACCCAGACGGGCGGGGCGGAGACCCAGTACTTC.

This chain connects TRBV29-1 to TRBJ1-1; D perhaps matches TRBD1 (5 bases). The CDR3 is 12 residues long. Germline lookup yields CDR1 SQVTM and CDR2 ANQGSEA. Trimming left V 5 bases short and J 1 base short, with 8 bases between. The CDR3 sequence is CSVTQGNTEAFF. Here the CDR3 DNA reads TGCAGCGTTACGCAGGGGAACACTGAAGCTTTCTTT.

The rearrangement joins TRBV11-3 to TRBJ2-7; no firm D call. The V gene lost 5 bases and the J gene lost 3 bases, with 11 bases spanning the gap. Germline CDR1 is SGHNT and CDR2 is YENEEA. This CDR3 is built from 13 residues. The CDR3 sequence: CASSSLRGYEQYF. The CDR3 bases are TGTGCCAGCAGCAGTTTACGCGGCTACGAGCAGTACTTC.

This clone was seen more than once but under ten times. In DNA form, the CDR3 reads TGTGCCAGCAGCTTTCGATGGAGTAATGACCACAATGAGCAGTTCTTC. Translated: CASSFRWSNDHNEQFF. The chain uses TRBV12-1 and TRBJ2-1; the table assigns TRBD2, which was not confirmed against the DNA. TRBV12-1 constitutes a pseudogene. This CDR3 comprises 16 residues.

This clone was detected only a few times. This chain links TRBV5-8 with TRBJ1-5; 7 positions match TRBD1. Trimming cost V 4 bases and J 2 bases; bases outside gene matches: 3. Germline values: CDR1 SGHTS, CDR2 YDEGEE. The CDR3 consists of 14 residues. CDR3: CASSGTVRNQPQHF. The CDR3 DNA reads TGTGCCAGCAGCGGGACAGTTCGCAATCAGCCCCAGCATTTT.

Only a few counts were recorded for this clone. J is TRBJ2-5 and V is TRBV5-1; TRBD2 matches at 13 bases. The trim removed 1 base at V and 4 bases at J, leaving 7 bases unmatched. CDR1 and CDR2 from the germline V gene are SGHRS and YFSETQ. CDR3 size: 17 residues. The CDR3, as DNA: TGCGCCAGCAGCTTGCTGGGACTAGCGGGGTCGGGAGAGACCCAGTACTTC. This encodes CASSLLGLAGSGETQYF.

The genes are TRBV7-9 and TRBJ2-5; D remains ambiguous. Trimming removed 0 bases at V and 5 bases at J, with 4 bases between. The V gene's germline CDR1 is SEHNR and CDR2 FQNEAQ (reference sequence). This CDR3 is 12 amino acids long. The DNA for the CDR3 is TGTGCCAGCAGCTTAGCTGCGGAGACCCAGTACTTC. It encodes CASSLAAETQYF.

In its sample, this clone was seen a few times. The genes are TRBV10-1 and TRBJ2-2; no reliable D call. This CDR3 spans 11 amino acids. CDR1 is WNHNN, CDR2 SYGVQD, per germline (reference sequence). V gave up 8 bases and J gave up 1 base, with 2 bases separating them. CDR3 region: CASRNTGELFF. Written as DNA, the CDR3 is TGCGCCAGCCGGAACACCGGGGAGCTGTTTTTT.

The rearrangement joins TRBV2 to TRBJ2-1; TRBD2 matches at 14 bases. CDR3 size: 16 residues. The V and J ends lost 6 bases and 7 bases, in that order; junction bases with no gene match: 8. Germline-derived CDR1 and CDR2 are SNHLY and FYNNEI. Here the CDR3 DNA reads TGTGCCAGCAGGCCGTCGGGACTAGCGGGAGTTAATGAGCAGTTCTTC. Translated, it gives CASRPSGLAGVNEQFF.

The sample holds a few counts of this clone. The V and J genes are TRBV6-6 and TRBJ2-3; TRBD2 might be the D (7 bases). Germline V CDR1 and CDR2: MNHNY, SVGAGI (reference sequence). The CDR3 length is 16 residues. V shed 0 bases and J shed 11 bases, with 21 bases lying between them. CDR3 protein: CASSYSRQRGGREQYF. CDR3 DNA sequence: TGTGCCAGCAGTTACTCGCGACAGAGAGGGGGGAGGGAGCAGTATTTT.